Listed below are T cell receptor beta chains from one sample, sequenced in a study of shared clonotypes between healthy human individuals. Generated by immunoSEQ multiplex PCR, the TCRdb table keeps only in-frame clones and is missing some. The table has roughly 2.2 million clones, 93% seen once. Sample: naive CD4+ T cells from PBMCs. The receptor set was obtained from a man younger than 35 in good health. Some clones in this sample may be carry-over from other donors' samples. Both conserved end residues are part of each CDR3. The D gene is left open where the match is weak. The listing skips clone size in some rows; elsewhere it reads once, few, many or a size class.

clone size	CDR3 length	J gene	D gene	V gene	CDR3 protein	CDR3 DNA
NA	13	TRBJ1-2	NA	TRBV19	CASSIRAQGGYTF	TGTGCCAGTAGTATCAGGGCCCAAGGGGGCTACACCTTC
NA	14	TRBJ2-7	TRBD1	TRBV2	CASRLTGDSYEQYF	TGTGCCAGCAGACTAACAGGGGACTCCTACGAGCAGTACTTC
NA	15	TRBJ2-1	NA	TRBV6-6	CASSYSRGRENEQFF	TGTGCCAGCAGTTACTCGAGGGGCCGCGAGAATGAGCAGTTCTTC
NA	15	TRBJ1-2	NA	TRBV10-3	CAISESPGTAYGYTF	TGTGCCATCAGTGAGTCACCCGGGACCGCTTATGGCTACACCTTC
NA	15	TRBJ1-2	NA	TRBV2	CASSEVSVVGYGYTF	TGTGCCAGCAGTGAAGTTTCGGTAGTAGGCTATGGCTACACCTTC
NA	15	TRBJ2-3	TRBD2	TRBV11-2	CASSSRLAGEDTQYF	TGTGCCAGCAGCTCCCGACTAGCGGGGGAAGATACGCAGTATTTT
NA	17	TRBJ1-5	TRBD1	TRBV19	CASTHRGGQNINQPQHF	TGTGCCAGTACCCACCGAGGGGGCCAAAACATCAATCAGCCCCAGCATTTT
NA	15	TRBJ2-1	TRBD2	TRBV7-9	CASSPVGGGYNEQFF	TGTGCCAGCAGCCCGGTGGGCGGGGGTTACAATGAGCAGTTCTTC
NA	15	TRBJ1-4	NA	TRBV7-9	CASSPQQGPSEKLFF	TGTGCCAGCAGCCCTCAACAGGGCCCAAGTGAAAAACTGTTTTTT
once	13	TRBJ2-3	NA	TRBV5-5	CASSHDLADTQYF	TGTGCCAGCAGCCACGACTTGGCAGATACGCAGTATTTT